This is a list of T cell receptor beta chains from one sample in a study of T cells in Graves' hyperthyroidism and ophthalmopathy. TCRdb recomputed calls from the multiplex PCR reads with MiXCR, one row per CDR3 protein. The repertoire consists of hundreds of thousands of distinct CDR3 sequences, with more than 30% occurring once and the leading ten covering around 10%. Sequenced sample: blood. These receptors were collected from a man younger than 35 with Graves' hyperthyroidism. The CDR3 runs from the conserved cysteine through the conserved F or W. The D gene is left open where the match is weak. Where a row states a size, it is once, few, many or the class of an expanded clone; other rows omit it.

D	V	size	J	CDR3	DNA
-	TRBV29-1	once	TRBJ2-2	CSVDQGTGEQFF	TGCAGCGTTGACCAGGGAACGGGGGAGCAGTTTTTT
-	TRBV14	-	TRBJ1-5	CASSQDDNRRKNQPQHF	TGTGCCAGCAGCCAAGATGATAACAGGAGAAAAAATCAGCCCCAGCATTTT
-	TRBV6-5	few	TRBJ2-7	CASRPQRGWDEQYF	TGTGCCAGCAGGCCCCAAAGGGGCTGGGACGAGCAGTACTTC
-	TRBV4-3	few	TRBJ2-7	CASSLRQGPADEQYF	TGCGCCAGCAGCCTTCGCCAGGGACCTGCCGACGAGCAGTACTTC
TRBD2	TRBV11-2	few	TRBJ2-5	CASSRPGLAWETQYF	TGTGCCAGCAGCCGACCGGGACTAGCTTGGGAGACCCAGTACTTC
-	TRBV7-9	many	TRBJ2-2	CASSSPTGSGELFF	TGTGCCAGCAGCTCGCCTACAGGGTCCGGGGAGCTGTTTTTT
-	TRBV20-1	-	TRBJ2-6	CSARGGFSGANVLTF	TGCAGTGCTAGAGGCGGGTTCTCTGGGGCCAACGTCCTGACTTTC
-	TRBV9	-	TRBJ2-7	CASSVGYSSEQYF	TGTGCCAGCAGCGTAGGATATAGCTCCGAGCAGTACTTC
-	TRBV20-1	many	TRBJ2-5	CSASGLIKETQYF	TGCAGTGCTAGCGGGCTCATCAAAGAGACCCAGTACTTC
-	TRBV24-1	few	TRBJ2-2	CATSDAASDYGELFF	TGTGCCACCAGTGATGCTGCGTCGGATTACGGGGAGCTGTTTTTT
-	TRBV29-1	-	TRBJ1-4	CSVEEQGNEKLFF	TGCAGCGTTGAAGAGCAGGGGAATGAAAAACTGTTTTTT